This is a list of T cell receptor beta chains from one sample in a study of blood T cell repertoires in COVID-19. TCRdb's table, derived via immunoSEQ multiplex PCR, lists solely in-frame clones and lacks some. The sample lists 140,000 to 150,000 clones; approximately 80% were seen once. Input material: peripheral blood. The origin of the receptors is a man in his fifties or sixties with active or convalescent COVID-19. The CDR3 runs from the conserved cysteine through the conserved F or W. Each record gives: V gene, J gene, D gene, clone size, CDR3 protein, CDR3 DNA. D genes are given only for firm matches. Where a row states a size, it is once, few, many or the class of an expanded clone; other rows omit it.

TRBV5-4	TRBJ2-1	TRBD2	once	CASSTGLAGVANEQFF	TGTGCCAGCAGCACGGGACTAGCGGGAGTGGCCAATGAGCAGTTCTTC
TRBV27	TRBJ1-1	-	-	CASSFQSTARTEAFF	TGTGCCAGCAGTTTCCAGAGCACAGCAAGGACTGAAGCTTTCTTT
TRBV7-8	TRBJ1-3	-	-	CASSPPFRYRDSGNTIYF	TGTGCCAGCAGCCCACCTTTTCGGTACCGCGACTCTGGAAACACCATATATTTT
TRBV7-2	TRBJ1-6	-	-	CASSRIGGQYNSPLHF	TGTGCCAGCAGCAGGATCGGCGGCCAGTATAATTCACCCCTCCACTTT
TRBV11-2	TRBJ2-1	-	-	CASSLLGDNEQFF	TGTGCCAGCAGCTTATTGGGAGACAATGAGCAGTTCTTC
TRBV7-9	TRBJ1-1	-	once	CASSRTEQRAEAFF	TGTGCCAGCAGCCGAACCGAACAGAGGGCTGAAGCTTTCTTT
TRBV6-5	TRBJ2-5	-	-	CASSLGGGDQYF	TGTGCCAGCAGCCTAGGAGGGGGGGACCAGTACTTC
TRBV4-3	TRBJ2-5	-	-	CASSLGGTSAGRETQYF	TGCGCCAGCAGCCTAGGGGGAACTAGCGCTGGGAGAGAGACCCAGTACTTC
TRBV11-3	TRBJ1-1	TRBD1	-	CASSEQGHTEAFF	TGTGCCAGCAGCGAACAGGGGCACACTGAAGCTTTCTTT
TRBV9	TRBJ1-1	-	-	CASSVLAGIVGTEAFF	TGTGCCAGCAGCGTTCTCGCCGGGATCGTCGGCACTGAAGCTTTCTTT